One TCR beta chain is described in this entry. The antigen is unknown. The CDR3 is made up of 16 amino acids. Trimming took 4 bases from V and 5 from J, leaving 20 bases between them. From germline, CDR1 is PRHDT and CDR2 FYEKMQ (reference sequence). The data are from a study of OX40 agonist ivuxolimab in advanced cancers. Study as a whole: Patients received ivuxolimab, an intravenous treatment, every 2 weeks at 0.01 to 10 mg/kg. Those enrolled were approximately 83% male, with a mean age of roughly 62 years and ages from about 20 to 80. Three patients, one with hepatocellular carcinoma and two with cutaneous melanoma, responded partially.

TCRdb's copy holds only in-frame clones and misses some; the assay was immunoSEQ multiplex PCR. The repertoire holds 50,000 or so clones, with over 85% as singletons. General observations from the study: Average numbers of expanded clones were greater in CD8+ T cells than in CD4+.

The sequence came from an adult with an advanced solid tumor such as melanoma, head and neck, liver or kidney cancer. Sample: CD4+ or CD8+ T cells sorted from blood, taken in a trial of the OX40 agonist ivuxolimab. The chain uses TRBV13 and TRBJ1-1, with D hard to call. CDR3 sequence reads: CASSSPRVAGRTEAFF. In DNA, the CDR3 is TGTGCCAGCAGCTCTCCTCGTGTAGCGGGGAGGACTGAAGCTTTCTTT.